This passage covers 7 T cell receptor beta chains from one sample sequenced in a study of regulatory T cells in long-lasting Graves disease. According to the study, TCR beta libraries were built with iRepertoire HTBI primers and CDR3-region Arm-PCR. TCRdb re-called the multiplex PCR reads through MiXCR, storing one row per CDR3 protein. The table includes 500,000 or so distinct CDR3 sequences, roughly 16% detected once. Time point here: newly diagnosed GD, antithyroid drugs for less than 3 months. The TCR library used RNA extracted from PBMCs. These data were also filed under a second study, of T cells in Graves' hyperthyroidism and ophthalmopathy.

This sample comprised peripheral blood mononuclear cells (PBMCs), obtained at new diagnosis, from a patient treated with antithyroid drugs. Receptors were obtained from a woman aged 35-65 years with Graves disease.

This clonotype was observed many times. This rearrangement joins TRBV12-5 to TRBJ1-5, with D possibly matching TRBD1 (6 bases). The length of the CDR3 is 16 residues. Germline V gene data show CDR1 as LGHNT and CDR2 as FRNRAP. The V and J ends lost 5 bases and 1 base respectively, with 15 bases between them. The CDR3 sequence is CASGLGGAGSNQPQHF. In DNA form, the CDR3 reads TGTGCTAGTGGTCTCGGGGGGGCAGGCAGCAATCAGCCCCAGCATTTT.

Ten or more counts support this clonotype. This chain joins TRBV5-4 and TRBJ1-1, with a weak D call TRBD1 (5 bases). The V end was cut by 0 bases, the J end by 2 bases, with 11 bases between. Germline assignment: CDR1 SGHNT and CDR2 YYREEE (reference sequence). The CDR3 is 15 amino acids. The CDR3 bases are TGTGCCAGCAGCTTGGGCCAGGGCGGAAACACTGAAGCTTTCTTT. Translating it yields CASSLGQGGNTEAFF. The whole variable domain, remainder taken from reference TRBV5-4 and TRBJ1-1, is ETGVTQSPTHLIKTRGQQVTLRCSSQSGHNTVSWYQQALGQGPQFIFQYYREEENGRGNFPPRFSGLQFPNYSSELNVNALELDDSALYLCASSLGQGGNTEAFFGQGTRLTVV.

The CDR3 bases are TGTGCCAGCAGCTTAATGTTAGGCTCCTCTGGAAACACCATATATTTT. Translating gives CASSLMLGSSGNTIYF. The chain links TRBV11-2 to TRBJ1-3, with unresolved D. V lost 2 bases, J lost 0 bases, and 11 bases lay in between. The CDR3 consists of 16 residues. The germline gives CDR1 SGHAT, CDR2 FQNNGV.

This clonotype showed up many times. This chain connects TRBV2 to TRBJ2-1; D perhaps matches TRBD1 (5 bases). V was trimmed by 2 bases and J by 1 base, leaving 12 bases between them. The CDR3 contains 16 residues. The germline V gene encodes CDR1 SNHLY and CDR2 FYNNEI. The CDR3 nucleotides read TGTGCCAGCAGTGAAAGGTGGGCAGGGTCCTACAATGAGCAGTTCTTC. It yields the protein CASSERWAGSYNEQFF.

This clonotype has a count of ten or more. The V call is TRBV7-9, the J call TRBJ2-7; 7 bases align to TRBD2. This CDR3 has 14 residues. Germline V lookup: CDR1 SEHNR, CDR2 FQNEAQ (reference sequence). The trim removed 4 bases at V and 3 bases at J, leaving 6 bases unmatched. The CDR3 loop is CASSYTGGFYEQYF. CDR3 nucleotide sequence: TGTGCCAGCAGCTATACCGGGGGGTTCTACGAGCAGTACTTC.

The sample holds many counts of this clonotype. The chain joins TRBV11-3 to TRBJ1-5; D call uncertain. CDR1 SGHNT and CDR2 YENEEA come from the germline V gene. V lost 4 bases, J lost 2 bases, and 12 bases lay in between. This CDR3 has 15 residues. The CDR3 spells CASSSEAGCNQPQHF. In DNA, the CDR3 is TGTGCCAGCAGCTCCGAGGCTGGCTGCAATCAGCCCCAGCATTTT.

This chain's CDR3 is CASSFLKNTEAFF. CDR3 DNA: TGTGCCAGCAGCTTCCTAAAGAACACTGAAGCTTTCTTT. V gene TRBV7-2 combines with J gene TRBJ1-1; D ambiguous. The germline V gene encodes CDR1 SGHTA and CDR2 FQGNSA. Trimming cost V 3 bases and J 1 base, with 6 bases left between them. The CDR3 length is 13 residues.